Here is one T cell receptor beta chain with its context. Its cognate antigen is unknown. Whoever was chosen for sequencing had shown CD8+CD57+ cell expansion by flow cytometry. In all patients, the disease was severe acquired aplastic anemia. At the time of blood sampling, patients had not yet received any therapy. The data belong to a study of CD8+CD57+ T cells in acquired aplastic anemia. Genomic DNA templated the TCR beta VDJ and CDR3 profiling. Via MiXCR, TCRdb re-called the reads, giving one row per CDR3 protein. The data show 200,000 to 250,000 distinct CDR3 sequences, with around 49% seen just once and around 20% held by the top ten. V lost 4 bases and J lost 5; bases outside the gene matches: 3. Germline assignment: CDR1 SGHVS and CDR2 FNYEAQ. This CDR3 is built from 14 residues. General study points: Overlap between patients and controls comprised about 28 CD8+ CDR3 sequences.

This sequence was found in a human donor with aplastic anemia. The chain carries TRBV7-6 and TRBJ2-7; TRBD1 matches at 12 bases. Sequencing was performed on sorted CD4+, CD8+, or CD8+CD57+ T cells (not recorded which) from PBMCs. In DNA form, the CDR3 reads TGTGCCAGCAGCTCCGGGACAGGGGGCGACGAGCAGTACTTC. It is translated as CASSSGTGGDEQYF.